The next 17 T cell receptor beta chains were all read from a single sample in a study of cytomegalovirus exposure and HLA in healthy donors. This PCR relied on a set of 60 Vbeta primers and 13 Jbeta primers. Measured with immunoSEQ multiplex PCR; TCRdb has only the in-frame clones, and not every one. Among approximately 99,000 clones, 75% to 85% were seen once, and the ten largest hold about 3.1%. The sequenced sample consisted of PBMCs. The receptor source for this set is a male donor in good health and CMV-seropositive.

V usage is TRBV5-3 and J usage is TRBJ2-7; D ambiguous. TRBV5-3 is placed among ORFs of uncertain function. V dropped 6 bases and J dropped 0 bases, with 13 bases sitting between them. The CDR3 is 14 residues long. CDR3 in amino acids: CARTPGLSSYEQYF. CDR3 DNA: TGTGCCAGAACACCGGGTCTTAGCTCCTACGAGCAGTACTTC.

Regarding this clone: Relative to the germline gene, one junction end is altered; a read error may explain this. DNA for the CDR3: TGTGCTAGCAGCATTTTAGGGGCTTCCTACAATGAGCAGTTCTTC. Amino acids: CASSILGASYNEQFF. The chain joins TRBV7-7 to TRBJ2-1; possible D gene TRBD1, 5 bases. CDR3 length: 15 amino acids. Germline CDR1 is SSHAT and CDR2 is FNYEAQ (reference sequence).

CDR3 nucleotides: TGCGCCAGCAGCTCCAGGGGTTTGGCTAATGAAAAACTGTTTTTT. This encodes CASSSRGLANEKLFF. This rearrangement joins TRBV5-1 to TRBJ1-4; D perhaps matches TRBD1 (6 bases). V was clipped by 3 bases and J by 3 bases, with 12 bases between them. This CDR3 spans 15 amino acids. Germline V CDR1 and CDR2: SGHRS, YFSETQ.

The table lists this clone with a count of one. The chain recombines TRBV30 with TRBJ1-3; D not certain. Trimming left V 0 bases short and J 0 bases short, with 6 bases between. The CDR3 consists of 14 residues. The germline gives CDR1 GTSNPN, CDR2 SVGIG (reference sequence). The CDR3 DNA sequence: TGTGCCTGGAGTGTAGGGAGCTCTGGAAACACCATATATTTT. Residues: CAWSVGSSGNTIYF.

The CDR3, as DNA: TGTGCCAGCAGCTTAAGAGGGAATAGCTATAATTCACCCCTCCACTTT. It yields the protein CASSLRGNSYNSPLHF. The rearrangement uses TRBV11-1 and TRBJ1-6; D remains unclear. The V and J ends lost 2 bases and 3 bases respectively, with 11 bases between them. The germline CDR1 and CDR2 sequences are SGHAT and FQDESV (reference sequence). This CDR3 region has 16 residues. The variable domain in full, completed from reference TRBV11-1 and TRBJ1-6, reads EAEVAQSPRYKITEKSQAVAFWCDPISGHATLYWYRQILGQGPELLVQFQDESVVDDSQLPKDRFSAERLKGVDSTLKIQPAELGDSAMYLCASSLRGNSYNSPLHFGNGTRLTVT.

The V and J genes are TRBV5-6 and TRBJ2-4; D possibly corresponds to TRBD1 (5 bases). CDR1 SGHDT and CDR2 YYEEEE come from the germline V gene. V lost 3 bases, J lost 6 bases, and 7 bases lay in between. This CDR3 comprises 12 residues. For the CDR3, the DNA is TGTGCCAGCAGCTATACAGGAAACATTCAGTACTTC. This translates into CASSYTGNIQYF.

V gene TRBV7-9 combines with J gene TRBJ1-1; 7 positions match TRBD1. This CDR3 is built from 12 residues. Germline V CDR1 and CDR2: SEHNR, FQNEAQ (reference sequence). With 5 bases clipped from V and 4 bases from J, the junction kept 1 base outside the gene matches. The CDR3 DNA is TGTGCCAGCAGCCCAGGGGGCACTGAAGCTTTCTTT. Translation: CASSPGGTEAFF.

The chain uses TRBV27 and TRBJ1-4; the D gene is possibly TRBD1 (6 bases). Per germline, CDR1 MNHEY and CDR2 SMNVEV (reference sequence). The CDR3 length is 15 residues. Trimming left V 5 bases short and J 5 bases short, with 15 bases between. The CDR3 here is CASSPWDIPNEKLFF. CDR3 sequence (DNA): TGTGCCAGCAGTCCCTGGGACATTCCAAATGAAAAACTGTTTTTT.

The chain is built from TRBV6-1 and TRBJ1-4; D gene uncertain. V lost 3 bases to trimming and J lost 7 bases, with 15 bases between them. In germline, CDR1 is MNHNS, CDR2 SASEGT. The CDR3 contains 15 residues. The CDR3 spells CASSETTVAGEKLFF. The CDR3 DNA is TGTGCCAGCAGTGAGACTACAGTTGCGGGTGAAAAACTGTTTTTT.

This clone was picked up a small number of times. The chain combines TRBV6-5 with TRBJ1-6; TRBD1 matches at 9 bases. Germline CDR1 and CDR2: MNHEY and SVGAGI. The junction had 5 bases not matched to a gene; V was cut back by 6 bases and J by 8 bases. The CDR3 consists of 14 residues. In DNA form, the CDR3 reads TGTGCCAGCAGCATGGACAGGGGACATTCACCCCTCCACTTT. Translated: CASSMDRGHSPLHF.

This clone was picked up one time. The CDR3 loop reads CASSGSGGHSNEQFF. DNA of the CDR3: TGTGCCAGCAGTGGGAGCGGGGGGCACTCGAATGAGCAGTTCTTC. The chain is built from TRBV6-5 and TRBJ2-1, with 9 positions matching TRBD2. Germline assignment: CDR1 MNHEY and CDR2 SVGAGI. Losses at the gene ends were 5 bases for V and 7 bases for J; bases not matched to a gene: 9. The length of the CDR3 is 15 residues.

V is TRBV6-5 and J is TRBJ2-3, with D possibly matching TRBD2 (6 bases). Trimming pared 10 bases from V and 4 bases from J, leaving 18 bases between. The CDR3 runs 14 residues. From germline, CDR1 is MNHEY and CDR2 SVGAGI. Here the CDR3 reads CAIRRLGAADTQYF. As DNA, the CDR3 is TGTGCCATCAGACGACTAGGGGCGGCAGATACGCAGTATTTT.

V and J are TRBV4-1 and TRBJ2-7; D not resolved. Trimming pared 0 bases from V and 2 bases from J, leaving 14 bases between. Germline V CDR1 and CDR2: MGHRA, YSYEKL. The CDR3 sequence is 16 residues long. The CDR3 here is CASSQERLVETYEQYF. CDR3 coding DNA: TGCGCCAGCAGCCAAGAGAGGCTCGTAGAGACCTACGAGCAGTACTTC.

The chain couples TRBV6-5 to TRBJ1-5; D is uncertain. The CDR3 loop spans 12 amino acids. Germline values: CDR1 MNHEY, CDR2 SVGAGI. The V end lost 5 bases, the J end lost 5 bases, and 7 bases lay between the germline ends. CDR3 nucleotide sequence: TGTGCCAGCAGTCACAAGTATCAGCCCCAGCATTTT. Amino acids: CASSHKYQPQHF.

CDR3 sequence reads: CASSLASGGGTYEQYF. DNA for the CDR3: TGTGCCAGCAGCTTGGCTAGCGGGGGCGGCACCTACGAGCAGTACTTC. This sequence joins TRBV5-4 and TRBJ2-7, with 10 positions matching TRBD2. Trimming at V came to 0 bases and at J to 2 bases, leaving 5 bases not matched to a gene. This CDR3 contains 16 residues. The germline V gene encodes CDR1 SGHNT and CDR2 YYREEE (reference sequence).

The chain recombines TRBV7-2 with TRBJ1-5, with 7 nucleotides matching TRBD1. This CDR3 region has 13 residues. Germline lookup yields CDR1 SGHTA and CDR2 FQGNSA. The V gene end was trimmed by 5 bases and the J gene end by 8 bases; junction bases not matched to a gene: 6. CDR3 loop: CASSPWTGEPQHF. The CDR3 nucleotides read TGTGCCAGCAGCCCATGGACAGGAGAGCCCCAGCATTTT.

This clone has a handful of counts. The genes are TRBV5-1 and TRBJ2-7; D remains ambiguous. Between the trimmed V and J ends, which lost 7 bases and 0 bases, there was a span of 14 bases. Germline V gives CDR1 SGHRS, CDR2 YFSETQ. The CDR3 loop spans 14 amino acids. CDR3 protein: CASRSAVSSYEQYF. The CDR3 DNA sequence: TGCGCCAGCCGGAGCGCAGTCAGCTCCTACGAGCAGTACTTC.